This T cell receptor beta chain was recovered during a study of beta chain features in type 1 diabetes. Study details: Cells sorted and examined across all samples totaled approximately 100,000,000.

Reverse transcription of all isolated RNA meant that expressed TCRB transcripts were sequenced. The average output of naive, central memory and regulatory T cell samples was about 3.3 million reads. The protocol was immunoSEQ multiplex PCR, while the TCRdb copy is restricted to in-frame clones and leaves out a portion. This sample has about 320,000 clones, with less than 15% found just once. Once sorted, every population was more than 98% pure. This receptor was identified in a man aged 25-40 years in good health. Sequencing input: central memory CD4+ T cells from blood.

This chain's CDR3 is CASSLTPQGNQPQHF. Here the CDR3 DNA reads TGTGCCAGTAGTTTAACCCCCCAGGGCAATCAGCCCCAGCATTTT. The chain couples TRBV19 to TRBJ1-5, with D uncertain. Between the trimmed V and J ends, which lost 5 bases and 2 bases, there was a span of 13 bases. CDR3 length equals 15 residues. Germline V lookup: CDR1 LNHDA, CDR2 SQIVND (reference sequence).